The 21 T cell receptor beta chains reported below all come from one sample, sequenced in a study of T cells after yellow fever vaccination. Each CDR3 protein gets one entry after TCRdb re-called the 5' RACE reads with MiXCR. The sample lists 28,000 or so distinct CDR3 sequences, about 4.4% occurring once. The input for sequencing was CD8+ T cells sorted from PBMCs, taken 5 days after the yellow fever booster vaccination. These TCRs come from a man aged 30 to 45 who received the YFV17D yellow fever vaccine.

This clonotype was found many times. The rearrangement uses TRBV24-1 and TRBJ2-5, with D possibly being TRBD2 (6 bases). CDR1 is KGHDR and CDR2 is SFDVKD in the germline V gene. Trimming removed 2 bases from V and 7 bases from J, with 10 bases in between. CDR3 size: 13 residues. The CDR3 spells CATSDSLGGTQYF. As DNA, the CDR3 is TGTGCCACCAGTGATTCGTTGGGGGGGACCCAGTACTTC.

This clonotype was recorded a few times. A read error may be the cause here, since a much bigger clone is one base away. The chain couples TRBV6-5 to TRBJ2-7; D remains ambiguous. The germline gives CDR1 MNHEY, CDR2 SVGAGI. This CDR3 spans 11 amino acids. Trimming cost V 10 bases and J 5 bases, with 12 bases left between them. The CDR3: CATGGGNEQYF. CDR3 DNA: TGTGCCACGGGCGGTGGCAACGAGCAGTACTTC.

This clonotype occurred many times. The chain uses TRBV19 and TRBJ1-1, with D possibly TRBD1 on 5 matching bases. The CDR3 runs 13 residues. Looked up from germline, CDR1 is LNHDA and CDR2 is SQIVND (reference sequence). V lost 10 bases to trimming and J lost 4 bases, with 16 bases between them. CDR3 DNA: TGTGCCACGTCAGGGATGGTGGGCACTGAAGCTTTCTTT. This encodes CATSGMVGTEAFF.

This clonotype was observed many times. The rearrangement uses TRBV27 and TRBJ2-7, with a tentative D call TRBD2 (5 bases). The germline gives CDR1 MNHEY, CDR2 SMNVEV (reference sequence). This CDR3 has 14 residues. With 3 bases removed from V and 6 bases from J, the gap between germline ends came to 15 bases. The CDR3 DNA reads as TGTGCCAGCAGTTTTGGCGAGGAAGGGAGCGAGCAGTACTTC. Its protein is CASSFGEEGSEQYF.

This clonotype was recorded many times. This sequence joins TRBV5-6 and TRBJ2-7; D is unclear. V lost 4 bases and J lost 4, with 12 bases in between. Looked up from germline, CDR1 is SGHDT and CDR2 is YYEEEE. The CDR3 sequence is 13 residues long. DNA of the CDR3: TGTGCCAGCAGCGTTCGAGCGAATTACGAGCAGTACTTC. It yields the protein CASSVRANYEQYF.

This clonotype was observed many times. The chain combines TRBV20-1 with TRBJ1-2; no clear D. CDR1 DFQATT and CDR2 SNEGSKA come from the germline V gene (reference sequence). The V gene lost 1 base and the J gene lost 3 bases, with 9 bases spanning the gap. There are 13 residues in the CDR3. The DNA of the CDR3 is TGCAGTGCTAGAGTTGAAGCTGACTATGGCTACACCTTC. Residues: CSARVEADYGYTF.

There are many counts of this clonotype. CDR3 protein: CASSLDGSPGEQYF. The CDR3 DNA reads TGTGCCAGCAGCTTAGACGGGAGCCCCGGTGAGCAGTACTTC. The rearrangement joins TRBV7-2 to TRBJ2-7; D is perhaps TRBD2 (6 bases). CDR1 is SGHTA, CDR2 FQGNSA, per germline. This CDR3 has 14 residues. V lost 1 base, J lost 7 bases, and 14 bases lay in between.

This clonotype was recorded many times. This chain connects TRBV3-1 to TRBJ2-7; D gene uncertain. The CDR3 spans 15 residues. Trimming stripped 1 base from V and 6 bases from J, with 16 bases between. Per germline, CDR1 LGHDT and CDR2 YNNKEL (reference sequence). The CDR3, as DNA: TGTGCCAGCAGCCAAGCCGCCCCGTCCCCCAGCGAGCAGTACTTC. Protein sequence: CASSQAAPSPSEQYF.

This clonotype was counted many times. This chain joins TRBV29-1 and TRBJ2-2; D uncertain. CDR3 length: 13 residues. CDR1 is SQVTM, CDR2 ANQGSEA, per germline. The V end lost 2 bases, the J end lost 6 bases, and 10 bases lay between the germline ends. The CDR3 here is CSVELAQAGELFF. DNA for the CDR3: TGCAGCGTTGAATTAGCCCAAGCCGGGGAGCTGTTTTTT.

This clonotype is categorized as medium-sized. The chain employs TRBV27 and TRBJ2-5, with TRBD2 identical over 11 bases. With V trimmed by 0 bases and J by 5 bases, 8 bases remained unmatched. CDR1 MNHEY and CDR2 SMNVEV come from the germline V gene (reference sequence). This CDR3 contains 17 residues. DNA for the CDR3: TGTGCCAGCAGTTTATCGAGGACTAGCGGGCACAAGGAGACCCAGTACTTC. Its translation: CASSLSRTSGHKETQYF.

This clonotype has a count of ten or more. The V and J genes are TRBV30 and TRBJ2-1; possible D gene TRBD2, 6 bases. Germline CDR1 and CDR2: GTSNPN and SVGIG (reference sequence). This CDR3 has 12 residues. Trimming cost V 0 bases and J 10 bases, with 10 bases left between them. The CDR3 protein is CAWSVRGMEQFF. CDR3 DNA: TGTGCCTGGAGTGTACGGGGGATGGAGCAGTTCTTC.

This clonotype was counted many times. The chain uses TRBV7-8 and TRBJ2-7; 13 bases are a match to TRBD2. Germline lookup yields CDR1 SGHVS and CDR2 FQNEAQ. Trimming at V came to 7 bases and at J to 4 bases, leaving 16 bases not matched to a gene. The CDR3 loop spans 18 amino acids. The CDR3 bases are TGTGCCAGCAACGGAGGACGGTGGACTAGCGGGGGTTATTACGAGCAGTACTTC. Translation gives CASNGGRWTSGGYYEQYF.

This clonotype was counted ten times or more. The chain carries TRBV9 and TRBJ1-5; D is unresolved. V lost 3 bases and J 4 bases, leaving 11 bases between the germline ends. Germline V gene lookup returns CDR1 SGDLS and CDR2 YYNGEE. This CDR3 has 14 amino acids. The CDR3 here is CASSADGDNQPQHF. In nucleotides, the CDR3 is TGTGCCAGCAGCGCGGACGGAGATAATCAGCCCCAGCATTTT.

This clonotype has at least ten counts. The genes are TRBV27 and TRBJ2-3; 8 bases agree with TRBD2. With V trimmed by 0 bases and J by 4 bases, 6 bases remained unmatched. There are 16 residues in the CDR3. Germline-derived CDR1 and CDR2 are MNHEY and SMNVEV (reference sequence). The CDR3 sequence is CASSLSAGVRSDTQYF. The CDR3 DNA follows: TGTGCCAGCAGTTTATCAGCGGGAGTCAGGTCAGATACGCAGTATTTT.

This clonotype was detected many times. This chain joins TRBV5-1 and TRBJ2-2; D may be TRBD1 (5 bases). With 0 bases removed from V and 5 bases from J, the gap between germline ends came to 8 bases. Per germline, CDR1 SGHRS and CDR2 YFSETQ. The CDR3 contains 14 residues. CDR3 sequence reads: CASSLASGTGELFF. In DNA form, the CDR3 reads TGCGCCAGCAGCTTGGCCTCAGGGACCGGGGAGCTGTTTTTT.

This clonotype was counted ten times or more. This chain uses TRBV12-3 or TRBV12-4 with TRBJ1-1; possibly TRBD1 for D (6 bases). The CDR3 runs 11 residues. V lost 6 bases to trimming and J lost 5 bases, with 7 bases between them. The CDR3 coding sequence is TGTGCCAGCAGAACAGGGACTGAAGCTTTCTTT. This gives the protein CASRTGTEAFF.

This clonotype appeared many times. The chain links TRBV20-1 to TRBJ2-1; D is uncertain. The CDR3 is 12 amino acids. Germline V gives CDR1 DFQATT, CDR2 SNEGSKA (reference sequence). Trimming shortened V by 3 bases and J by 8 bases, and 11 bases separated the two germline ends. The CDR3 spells CSASWRQDEQFF. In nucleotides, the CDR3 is TGCAGTGCTAGCTGGCGCCAGGATGAGCAGTTCTTC.

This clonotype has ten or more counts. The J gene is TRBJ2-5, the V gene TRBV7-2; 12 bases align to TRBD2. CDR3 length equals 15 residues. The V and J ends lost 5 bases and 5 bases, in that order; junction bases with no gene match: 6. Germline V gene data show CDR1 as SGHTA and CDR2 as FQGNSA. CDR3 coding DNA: TGTGCCAGCAGCCGACTAGCGGGAGTTTATGAGACCCAGTACTTC. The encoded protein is CASSRLAGVYETQYF.

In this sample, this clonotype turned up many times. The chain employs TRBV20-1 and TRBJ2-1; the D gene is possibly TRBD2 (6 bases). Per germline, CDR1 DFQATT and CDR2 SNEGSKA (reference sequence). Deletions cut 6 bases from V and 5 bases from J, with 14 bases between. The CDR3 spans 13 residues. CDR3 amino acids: CSAPSRENNEQFF. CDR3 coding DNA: TGCAGTGCCCCTTCGCGGGAAAACAATGAGCAGTTCTTC.

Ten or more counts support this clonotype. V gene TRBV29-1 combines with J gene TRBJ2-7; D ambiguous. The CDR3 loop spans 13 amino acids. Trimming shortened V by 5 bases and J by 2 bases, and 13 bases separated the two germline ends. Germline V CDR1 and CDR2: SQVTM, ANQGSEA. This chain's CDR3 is CSVTRAGTYEQYF. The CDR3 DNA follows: TGCAGCGTTACCCGCGCAGGAACCTACGAGCAGTACTTC.

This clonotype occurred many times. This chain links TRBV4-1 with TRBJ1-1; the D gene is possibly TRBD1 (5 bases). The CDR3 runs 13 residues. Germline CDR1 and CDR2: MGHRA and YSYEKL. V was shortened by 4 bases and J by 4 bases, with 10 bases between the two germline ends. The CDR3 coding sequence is TGCGCCAGCAGCCCACTAGGGGCCACTGAAGCTTTCTTT. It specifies CASSPLGATEAFF.